This is a list of T cell receptor beta chains from one sample in a study of cytomegalovirus exposure and HLA in healthy donors. Here immunoSEQ multiplex PCR was the method, and the copy in TCRdb shows in-frame clones only, minus some. The table has roughly 100,000 clones, around 15% seen once. Sequenced: PBMCs. The receptors stem from a female donor in good health and CMV-seronegative. Both conserved end residues are part of each CDR3. The D gene is left open where the match is weak. Size is omitted from some rows. Given values are once, few, many or a class for expanded clones.

v_call: TRBV10-2; clone_size: .; d_call: TRBD2; j_call: TRBJ2-1; cdr3_aa: CASSDWTSGGGEYNEQFF; cdr3_nt: TGCGCCAGCAGTGATTGGACTAGCGGGGGGGGAGAATACAATGAGCAGTTCTTC
v_call: TRBV19; clone_size: .; d_call: .; j_call: TRBJ2-3; cdr3_aa: CASRTAGSSTDTQYF; cdr3_nt: TGTGCCAGTAGAACTGCGGGGTCTAGCACAGATACGCAGTATTTT
v_call: TRBV13; clone_size: few; d_call: .; j_call: TRBJ1-2; cdr3_aa: CASSLFGGGTAYGYTF; cdr3_nt: TGTGCCAGCAGCTTATTCGGGGGAGGAACGGCCTATGGCTACACCTTC
v_call: TRBV5-6; clone_size: .; d_call: .; j_call: TRBJ1-6; cdr3_aa: CASSLTGLANSPLHF; cdr3_nt: TGTGCCAGCAGCTTAACAGGGCTGGCGAATTCACCCCTCCACTTT
v_call: TRBV27; clone_size: .; d_call: TRBD2; j_call: TRBJ2-5; cdr3_aa: CASNHAGLAGETQYF; cdr3_nt: TGTGCCAGCAACCACGCGGGACTAGCGGGAGAGACCCAGTACTTC
v_call: TRBV19; clone_size: .; d_call: .; j_call: TRBJ1-2; cdr3_aa: CASSNGREKEDYGYTF; cdr3_nt: TGTGCCAGTAGTAACGGCCGGGAGAAGGAGGACTATGGCTACACCTTC
v_call: TRBV4-2; clone_size: .; d_call: TRBD2; j_call: TRBJ2-3; cdr3_aa: CASSQEASGIGGNTDTQYF; cdr3_nt: TGTGCCAGCAGCCAAGAGGCTAGCGGGATTGGGGGCAACACAGATACGCAGTATTTT
v_call: TRBV7-2; clone_size: few; d_call: TRBD2; j_call: TRBJ2-2; cdr3_aa: CASSSTSGTGELFF; cdr3_nt: TGTGCCAGCAGCTCGACTAGCGGGACCGGGGAGCTGTTTTTT
v_call: TRBV7-9; clone_size: few; d_call: TRBD2; j_call: TRBJ2-4; cdr3_aa: CASSLGLAGGAKNIQYF; cdr3_nt: TGTGCCAGCAGCCTTGGGCTAGCGGGGGGAGCCAAAAACATTCAGTACTTC
v_call: TRBV2; clone_size: few; d_call: .; j_call: TRBJ1-1; cdr3_aa: CATAEIGRGEAFF; cdr3_nt: TGTGCCACAGCTGAGATAGGCCGGGGGGAAGCTTTCTTT
v_call: TRBV6-5; clone_size: .; d_call: .; j_call: TRBJ1-6; cdr3_aa: CASSQRGSGNSPLHF; cdr3_nt: TGTGCCAGCAGTCAACGAGGCTCGGGAAATTCACCCCTCCACTTT
v_call: TRBV15; clone_size: .; d_call: .; j_call: TRBJ1-2; cdr3_aa: CATSRELPADYGYTF; cdr3_nt: TGTGCCACCAGCAGAGAGCTCCCTGCGGACTATGGCTACACCTTC
v_call: TRBV5-1; clone_size: .; d_call: .; j_call: TRBJ2-7; cdr3_aa: CASSFGTSNYEQYF; cdr3_nt: TGCGCCAGCAGCTTTGGGACATCGAACTACGAGCAGTACTTC
v_call: TRBV11-2; clone_size: .; d_call: TRBD2; j_call: TRBJ2-5; cdr3_aa: CASSSGTSGRTQETQYF; cdr3_nt: TGTGCCAGCAGTTCCGGGACTAGCGGGAGGACTCAAGAGACCCAGTACTTC
v_call: TRBV9; clone_size: .; d_call: .; j_call: TRBJ2-1; cdr3_aa: CASSVREPGTYNEQFF; cdr3_nt: TGTGCCAGCAGCGTAAGAGAACCGGGGACCTACAATGAGCAGTTCTTC
v_call: TRBV5-6; clone_size: few; d_call: .; j_call: TRBJ1-2; cdr3_aa: CASSFGTNYGYTF; cdr3_nt: TGTGCCAGCAGCTTTGGGACAAACTATGGCTACACCTTC
v_call: TRBV2; clone_size: few; d_call: .; j_call: TRBJ2-2; cdr3_aa: CASSEWGRPNTGELFF; cdr3_nt: TGTGCCAGCAGTGAATGGGGCAGACCCAACACCGGGGAGCTGTTTTTT
v_call: TRBV13; clone_size: .; d_call: .; j_call: TRBJ1-2; cdr3_aa: CASSPYPAGYTF; cdr3_nt: TGTGCCAGCAGCCCCTACCCCGCGGGCTACACCTTC
v_call: TRBV5-4; clone_size: few; d_call: .; j_call: TRBJ1-2; cdr3_aa: CASSLSNIIGHGYTF; cdr3_nt: TGTGCCAGCAGCTTGAGTAACATCATAGGACACGGCTACACCTTC
v_call: TRBV25-1; clone_size: .; d_call: TRBD2; j_call: TRBJ2-1; cdr3_aa: CASSPGLQYNEQFF; cdr3_nt: TGTGCCAGCAGCCCGGGACTACAATACAATGAGCAGTTCTTC
v_call: TRBV6-5; clone_size: .; d_call: TRBD1; j_call: TRBJ2-3; cdr3_aa: CASSRQGEGDTQYF; cdr3_nt: TGTGCCAGCAGTAGACAGGGGGAAGGAGATACGCAGTATTTT
v_call: TRBV5-1; clone_size: few; d_call: TRBD2; j_call: TRBJ2-3; cdr3_aa: CASSLTSGSSDTQYF; cdr3_nt: TGCGCCAGCAGCTTGACTAGCGGGAGTTCAGATACGCAGTATTTT
v_call: TRBV2; clone_size: .; d_call: .; j_call: TRBJ1-6; cdr3_aa: CASKLTNHVYNSPLHF; cdr3_nt: TGTGCCAGCAAGCTGACTAACCACGTCTATAATTCACCCCTCCACTTT
v_call: TRBV29-1; clone_size: .; d_call: .; j_call: TRBJ1-1; cdr3_aa: CSVVSGVTEAFF; cdr3_nt: TGCAGCGTTGTTTCAGGGGTTACTGAAGCTTTCTTT